A selection of T cell receptor beta chains follows, all from one sample in a study of CD8 T cells in Susac syndrome. TCRdb reanalysed the immunoSEQ multiplex PCR reads using MiXCR and keeps one entry per CDR3 protein. The repertoire holds around 270,000 distinct CDR3 sequences, with 89% as singletons. The sequenced material came from CD8+ T cells from PBMCs. The receptors here all came from a human donor with multiple sclerosis. The CDR3 runs from the conserved cysteine through the conserved F or W. The D gene is left open where the match is weak. Part of the rows lack a size; the others show once, few, many or a class for expanded clones.

J | D | V | size | CDR3 | DNA
TRBJ2-1 | TRBD2 | TRBV6-4 | - | CASSDNERESGEQFF | TGTGCCAGCAGTGATAACGAGCGGGAGTCGGGGGAGCAGTTCTTC
TRBJ1-1 | - | TRBV7-7 | once | CASSLAKHTEAFF | TGTGCTAGCAGCTTAGCGAAGCACACTGAAGCTTTCTTT
TRBJ2-3 | TRBD2 | TRBV15 | - | CATSRELAGSTDTQYF | TGTGCCACCAGCAGAGAACTAGCGGGTAGCACAGATACGCAGTATTTT
TRBJ2-2 | TRBD1 | TRBV29-1 | - | CSVRTGDVGELFF | TGCAGCGTTCGGACAGGGGATGTCGGGGAGCTGTTTTTT
TRBJ1-3 | - | TRBV2 | - | CASSSVGLGNTIYF | TGTGCCAGCAGCTCGGTGGGACTTGGAAACACCATATATTTT
TRBJ2-7 | TRBD1 | TRBV4-1 | - | CASSQTRGSSYEQYF | TGCGCCAGCAGCCAGACCAGGGGGTCCTCCTACGAGCAGTACTTC
TRBJ1-5 | - | TRBV6-2/TRBV6-3 | - | CASTSWGSNQPQHF | TGTGCCAGCACCTCCTGGGGGAGCAATCAGCCCCAGCATTTT
TRBJ2-1 | - | TRBV28 | - | CASSVRGVREDEQFF | TGTGCCAGCAGTGTCCGCGGGGTCCGAGAAGATGAGCAGTTCTTC
TRBJ2-7 | TRBD2 | TRBV13 | once | CASSRTGLAGASLTYEQYF | TGTGCCAGCAGCCGAACGGGGCTAGCGGGGGCCTCCCTAACCTACGAGCAGTACTTC
TRBJ2-2 | - | TRBV4-1 | - | CASSQNPGPSTGELFF | TGCGCCAGCAGCCAGAACCCGGGACCCAGCACCGGGGAGCTGTTTTTT
TRBJ1-3 | - | TRBV4-1 | - | CASSQATVDGNTIYF | TGCGCCAGCAGCCAAGCGACAGTAGATGGAAACACCATATATTTT
TRBJ2-3 | TRBD2 | TRBV4-2 | - | CASSQQTSSGDTQYF | TGTGCCAGCAGCCAACAGACTAGCTCTGGAGATACGCAGTATTTT
TRBJ2-1 | - | TRBV24-1 | - | CATSDLGGGRYNEQFF | TGTGCCACCAGTGATTTGGGGGGCGGGAGATACAATGAGCAGTTCTTC
TRBJ2-1 | - | TRBV4-1 | - | CASSQVGPESSYNEQFF | TGCGCCAGCAGCCAAGTAGGTCCCGAAAGCTCCTACAATGAGCAGTTCTTC
TRBJ2-1 | - | TRBV7-2 | - | CASSLVGTPEGSF | TGTGCCAGCAGCTTAGTGGGGACCCCGGAAGGTTCCTTC
TRBJ2-1 | - | TRBV20-1 | - | CSASTGTDIYNEQFF | TGCAGTGCTAGTACCGGGACTGACATCTACAATGAGCAGTTCTTC
TRBJ1-2 | TRBD1 | TRBV27 | few | CASSLGQGAGYGYTF | TGTGCCAGCAGTTTAGGACAGGGTGCTGGCTATGGCTACACCTTC
TRBJ2-1 | - | TRBV24-1 | - | CATGIAEYNEQFF | TGTGCCACCGGGATAGCGGAGTACAATGAGCAGTTCTTC
TRBJ2-1 | - | TRBV20-1 | - | CSGAAEQFF | TGCAGTGGGGCGGCTGAGCAGTTCTTC
TRBJ2-7 | - | TRBV6-2/TRBV6-3 | - | CASSQLDSYEQYF | TGTGCCAGCAGTCAACTAGACAGCTACGAGCAGTACTTC
TRBJ2-1 | - | TRBV30 | - | CAWSVPDLMEYNEQFF | TGTGCCTGGAGTGTACCTGACCTGATGGAATACAATGAGCAGTTCTTC
TRBJ1-1 | - | TRBV19 | - | CASSMWENTEAFF | TGTGCCAGTAGTATGTGGGAGAACACTGAAGCTTTCTTT
TRBJ1-2 | TRBD1 | TRBV5-1 | - | CASSLQGAVVYYGYTF | TGCGCCAGCAGCTTGCAGGGGGCCGTAGTTTACTATGGCTACACCTTC
TRBJ1-1 | - | TRBV5-4 | - | CASSWDGGGNTEAFF | TGTGCCAGCAGCTGGGACGGGGGAGGAAACACTGAAGCTTTCTTT
TRBJ1-2 | TRBD1 | TRBV20-1 | - | CSATSTGGRNYGYTF | TGCAGTGCTACGTCTACAGGGGGACGTAACTATGGCTACACCTTC
TRBJ2-7 | TRBD2 | TRBV9 | - | CASSASGLAVEQYF | TGTGCCAGCAGCGCCTCGGGACTAGCGGTCGAGCAGTACTTC
TRBJ2-1 | TRBD2 | TRBV27 | - | CASSFSAGGNYNEQFF | TGTGCCAGCAGTTTCTCGGCGGGAGGCAACTACAATGAGCAGTTCTTC
TRBJ2-1 | - | TRBV5-1 | - | CASSFPMRQSTNNEQFF | TGCGCCAGCAGCTTCCCGATGAGACAGAGCACCAACAATGAGCAGTTCTTC
TRBJ2-1 | - | TRBV27 | - | CASSSILYNEQFF | TGTGCCAGCAGTTCGATTCTCTACAATGAGCAGTTCTTC
TRBJ1-5 | TRBD1 | TRBV6-2/TRBV6-3 | - | CASSYSRDRNQPQHF | TGTGCCAGCAGTTACTCGAGGGACAGAAATCAGCCCCAGCATTTT
TRBJ2-7 | - | TRBV29-1 | - | CSVEVVTHEQYF | TGCAGCGTTGAAGTTGTGACCCACGAGCAGTACTTC
TRBJ2-7 | - | TRBV7-8 | - | CASSFPGEDYEQYF | TGTGCCAGCAGCTTTCCGGGAGAGGACTACGAGCAGTACTTC
TRBJ2-7 | - | TRBV14 | - | CASSLITTYEQYF | TGTGCCAGCAGCCTCATCACCACCTACGAGCAGTACTTC
TRBJ2-6 | TRBD1 | TRBV6-1 | - | CASSSGTGWLGANVLTF | TGTGCCAGCAGCTCCGGGACAGGGTGGCTTGGGGCCAACGTCCTGACTTTC
TRBJ1-2 | - | TRBV29-1 | - | CSVGWQSYGYTF | TGCAGCGTTGGCTGGCAGTCTTATGGCTACACCTTC